This TCR beta chain was recovered during a study of response to subunit inactivated influenza vaccine. The V gene's germline CDR1 is MNHNS and CDR2 SASEGT. Trimming stripped 5 bases from V and 0 bases from J, with 8 bases between. This CDR3 has 15 residues. TCRdb independently ran MiXCR on the RT-PCR reads; one entry per CDR3 protein. The sample lists hundreds of thousands of distinct CDR3 sequences, 22% occurring once. The genes are TRBV6-1 and TRBJ1-6, with D perhaps matching TRBD1 (5 bases). This specimen consisted of PBMCs from blood, obtained approximately 20 months after vaccination. This sequence originates from a man aged 50 to 75 who received an inactivated influenza vaccine. CDR3 bases: TGTGCCAGCAGTCGACAGTTCTCCTATAATTCACCCCTCCACTTT. It translates to CASSRQFSYNSPLHF.